This T cell receptor (beta chain) was observed in a study of STAT5B mutations in CD4+ large granular lymphocyte leukemia. Study-level results: Data were not HLA-matched across samples. TRBV06-family usage was enriched in top patient clones (8/27) versus controls (2/35).

Profiled with immunoSEQ multiplex PCR; TCRdb holds only in-frame clones, not every one. The sample comprises 37,000 or so clones, roughly four fifths of which are singletons, and 3% to 4% rests with the top ten. The sample holds a few counts of this clone. The antigen is undetermined. Looked up from germline, CDR1 is SGHTS and CDR2 is YDEGEE. This CDR3 spans 15 amino acids. V was pared by 1 base and J by 6 bases, with 14 bases between. What was sequenced was CD4+ T cells from blood buffy coats. The chain joins TRBV5-8 to TRBJ2-4, with no clear D. The TCR was taken from a human donor in good health. Here the CDR3 DNA reads TGTGCCAGCAGCTTGCGGCCCAAGCTACCAAACATTCAGTACTTC. Protein product: CASSLRPKLPNIQYF.